The 25 T cell receptor beta chains below all came from one sample that was sequenced in a study of early T cells in non-severe SARS-CoV-2 infection. TCRdb recomputed calls from the 5' RACE reads with MiXCR, one row per CDR3 protein. The sample records some 56,000 distinct CDR3 sequences, 8% to 11% being singletons. Sample: whole blood. These receptors all stem from an adult who was a healthcare worker with PCR-confirmed SARS-CoV-2 infection or an uninfected control (not recorded which).

This clonotype was observed at least ten times. J is TRBJ1-5 and V is TRBV20-1; D may be TRBD1 (6 bases). Between the trimmed V and J ends, which lost 3 bases and 0 bases, there was a span of 18 bases. CDR1 and CDR2 (germline): DFQATT, SNEGSKA (reference sequence). The CDR3 loop spans 17 amino acids. The CDR3: CSARAWGAPNSNQPQHF. CDR3 nucleotide sequence: TGCAGTGCTAGGGCTTGGGGGGCCCCAAATAGCAATCAGCCCCAGCATTTT.

This clonotype has a count of ten or more. The chain has TRBV4-1 and TRBJ1-2; TRBD1 matches at 7 bases. With 3 bases clipped from V and 1 base from J, the junction kept 8 bases outside the gene matches. The CDR3 length is 16 residues. Per the germline V gene, CDR1 is MGHRA and CDR2 is YSYEKL. CDR3 region: CASSQMTGSFNYGYTF. CDR3 nucleotides: TGCGCCAGCAGCCAGATGACAGGGTCCTTTAACTATGGCTACACCTTC.

This clonotype was found many times. The chain links TRBV12-3 or TRBV12-4 to TRBJ1-4; TRBD1 is a possible D gene (6 bases). The CDR3 runs 14 residues. Between the trimmed V and J ends, which lost 8 bases and 4 bases, there was a span of 14 bases. The CDR3 nucleotides are TGTGCCAGCGCCCCGGGACACGTTAATGAAAAACTGTTTTTT. Its protein is CASAPGHVNEKLFF.

This clonotype was recorded at least ten times. V gene TRBV6-2 or TRBV6-3 combines with J gene TRBJ2-7; 11 nucleotides match TRBD2. CDR1 and CDR2 from the germline V gene are MNHEY and SVGEGT. Trimming cost V 6 bases and J 3 bases; bases outside gene matches: 4. The CDR3 extends over 14 amino acids. The DNA for the CDR3 is TGTGCCAGCAGAAAAGGACTAGCGGGCTACGAGCAGTACTTC. Amino acid sequence: CASRKGLAGYEQYF.

This clonotype has ten or more counts. J is TRBJ2-1 and V is TRBV4-1; D possibly matches TRBD1 or TRBD2 (6 bases each). The germline V and J ends were trimmed by 8 bases and 4 bases, with 15 bases remaining between them. Per the germline V gene, CDR1 is MGHRA and CDR2 is YSYEKL. This CDR3 comprises 14 residues. CDR3: CASRGDTRYNEQFF. In DNA form, the CDR3 reads TGCGCCAGCCGCGGGGACACCCGATACAATGAGCAGTTCTTC.

This clonotype was seen only a few times. V is TRBV20-1 and J is TRBJ1-5; D remains ambiguous. Trimming removed 3 bases at V and 2 bases at J, with 8 bases between. CDR1 and CDR2 from the germline V gene are DFQATT and SNEGSKA (reference sequence). The CDR3 length is 13 residues. CDR3 residues: CSASRSRNQPQHF. DNA for the CDR3: TGCAGTGCTAGCCGCAGTCGCAATCAGCCCCAGCATTTT.

The chain recombines TRBV12-3 or TRBV12-4 with TRBJ2-2; D possibly corresponds to TRBD2 (5 bases). The CDR3 contains 13 residues. V was shortened by 3 bases and J by 7 bases, with 9 bases between the two germline ends. CDR3 in amino acids: CASSLQGGGELFF. In nucleotides, the CDR3 is TGTGCCAGCAGTTTGCAAGGAGGCGGGGAGCTGTTTTTT.

This clonotype occurred a few times. The chain employs TRBV29-1 and TRBJ1-1, with unresolved D. The CDR3 has 13 amino acids. Germline V gene data show CDR1 as SQVTM and CDR2 as ANQGSEA. Trimming took off 1 base at V and 4 bases at J, with 10 bases between the two ends. DNA for the CDR3: TGCAGCGTTGAAGTTGGGGTAACCACTGAAGCTTTCTTT. Protein: CSVEVGVTTEAFF.

This clonotype was counted at least ten times. The chain recombines TRBV29-1 with TRBJ2-7; TRBD2 might be the D (5 bases). Germline V gene sequence: CDR1 SQVTM, CDR2 ANQGSEA. This CDR3 region has 11 residues. V was shortened by 4 bases and J by 5 bases, with 9 bases between the two germline ends. The CDR3 bases are TGCAGCGTTGGGAGGCGGGACGAGCAGTACTTC. Its translation: CSVGRRDEQYF.

This clonotype was observed a handful of times. The chain uses TRBV6-1 and TRBJ2-7; 11 positions agree with TRBD2. V was pared by 10 bases and J by 4 bases, with 9 bases of the junction left unmatched. This CDR3 contains 14 residues. The germline gives CDR1 MNHNS, CDR2 SASEGT. CDR3 sequence (DNA): TGTGCCACGTCACTAGCGGGAGTTGGGTACGAGCAGTACTTC. This sequence encodes CATSLAGVGYEQYF.

This clonotype was detected only a few times. The rearrangement uses TRBV6-6 and TRBJ2-1, with a tentative D call TRBD2 (6 bases). The CDR3 is 15 residues long. Germline lookup yields CDR1 MNHNY and CDR2 SVGAGI (reference sequence). V was trimmed by 7 bases and J by 0 bases, leaving 13 bases between them. CDR3 nucleotides: TGTGCCAGCACCTCCTTTAGCGGCTCCTACAATGAGCAGTTCTTC. Protein product: CASTSFSGSYNEQFF.

The rearrangement uses TRBV7-6 and TRBJ2-7; D may be TRBD2 (6 bases). V was shortened by 1 base and J by 4 bases, with 11 bases between the two germline ends. The germline V gene encodes CDR1 SGHVS and CDR2 FNYEAQ. The CDR3 loop spans 14 amino acids. DNA for the CDR3: TGTGCCAGCAGCTTAGACCCTCTAGCGTACGAGCAGTACTTC. Its translation is CASSLDPLAYEQYF.

In this sample, this clonotype turned up many times. The CDR3: CASSEEKSTDTQYF. CDR3 sequence (DNA): TGTGCCAGCAGTGAAGAGAAGTCCACAGATACGCAGTATTTT. The rearrangement links TRBV2 to TRBJ2-3, with D hard to call. CDR1 is SNHLY, CDR2 FYNNEI, per germline. The CDR3 length is 14 residues. The V end lost 1 base, the J end lost 2 bases, and 7 bases lay between the germline ends.

This clonotype was seen many times. The V call is TRBV29-1, the J call TRBJ1-1; 11 nucleotides line up with TRBD1. The germline CDR1 and CDR2 sequences are SQVTM and ANQGSEA. This CDR3 region has 15 residues. With 8 bases clipped from V and 3 bases from J, the junction kept 11 bases outside the gene matches. DNA for the CDR3: TGCAGCTTATCCGGGACAGGGGGTAGGGACACTGAAGCTTTCTTT. This gives the protein CSLSGTGGRDTEAFF. Complete variable domain (other parts from reference TRBV29-1 and TRBJ1-1): SAVISQKPSRDICQRGTSLTIQCQVDSQVTMMFWYRQQPGQSLTLIATANQGSEATYESGFVIDKFPISRPNLTFSTLTVSNMSPEDSSIYLCSLSGTGGRDTEAFFGQGTRLTVV.

The table lists this clonotype with many counts. The chain couples TRBV7-3 to TRBJ1-1; D might be TRBD1 (5 bases). V lost 5 bases to trimming and J lost 5 bases, with 21 bases between them. CDR1 and CDR2 from the germline V gene are SGHTA and FQGTGA. The CDR3 spans 16 residues. CDR3 DNA sequence: TGTGCCAGCAGCCCCCCCTTCGGCGAAGAGGGGACTGAAGCTTTCTTT. It encodes CASSPPFGEEGTEAFF.

The sample holds many counts of this clonotype. This rearrangement joins TRBV7-9 to TRBJ1-6, with 7 bases identical to TRBD1. The V and J ends lost 5 bases and 5 bases, in that order; junction bases with no gene match: 9. The CDR3 loop spans 16 amino acids. Germline loops: CDR1 SEHNR, CDR2 FQNEAQ (reference sequence). The CDR3 DNA reads as TGTGCCAGCAGCACGATGGAGGGACAGCATAATTCACCCCTCCACTTT. Amino acids: CASSTMEGQHNSPLHF.

V and J are TRBV6-5 and TRBJ1-5; D ambiguous. Germline V lookup: CDR1 MNHEY, CDR2 SVGAGI. The germline V and J ends were trimmed by 0 bases and 2 bases, with 11 bases remaining between them. The CDR3 extends over 16 amino acids. CDR3 sequence reads: CASSYSRGSGNQPQHF. CDR3 nucleotides: TGTGCCAGCAGTTACTCCCGAGGGTCGGGCAATCAGCCCCAGCATTTT.

The V call is TRBV5-1, the J call TRBJ2-1; D may be TRBD2 (5 bases). This CDR3 is built from 15 residues. Germline CDR1 and CDR2: SGHRS and YFSETQ. V lost 4 bases and J lost 7, with 18 bases in between. The CDR3 coding sequence is TGCGCCAGCAGCCGCCAACCCGAAGAGGGAAATGAGCAGTTCTTC. As protein: CASSRQPEEGNEQFF.

The DNA of the CDR3 is TGTGCCAGCAAACCGTTGGGGCCAGATAGATCCTACGAGCAGTACTTC. Its translation is CASKPLGPDRSYEQYF. The chain joins TRBV6-2 or TRBV6-3 to TRBJ2-7; tentatively, D is TRBD1 (5 bases). The V end was cut by 7 bases, the J end by 1 base, with 20 bases between. The germline V gene has CDR1 MNHEY and CDR2 SVGEGT. The CDR3 consists of 16 residues.

This clonotype was seen at least ten times. J is TRBJ2-1 and V is TRBV7-2, with TRBD2 matching 8 bases. CDR1 and CDR2 (germline): SGHTA, FQGNSA. The CDR3 extends over 12 amino acids. V was pared by 5 bases and J by 14 bases, with 8 bases of the junction left unmatched. CDR3 sequence reads: CASSVTGTREFF. As DNA, the CDR3 is TGTGCCAGCAGCGTAACCGGGACTAGAGAGTTCTTC.

Many counts were recorded for this clonotype. The V call is TRBV5-1, the J call TRBJ1-6; TRBD1 matches at 7 bases. Trimming cost V 1 base and J 7 bases; bases outside gene matches: 5. This CDR3 is built from 15 residues. Per the germline V gene, CDR1 is SGHRS and CDR2 is YFSETQ. The CDR3 sequence is CASSLSGGGNSPLHF. The CDR3 region has the DNA TGCGCCAGCAGCTTGTCAGGGGGAGGAAATTCACCCCTCCACTTT.

This clonotype has at least ten counts. The V gene is TRBV20-1, the J gene TRBJ2-7; D uncertain. Looked up from germline, CDR1 is DFQATT and CDR2 is SNEGSKA (reference sequence). The V gene lost 1 base and the J gene lost 0 bases, with 7 bases spanning the gap. This CDR3 is built from 13 residues. The CDR3 loop reads CSARAYSSYEQYF. Written as DNA, the CDR3 is TGCAGTGCTAGAGCGTACTCCTCCTACGAGCAGTACTTC.

There are many counts of this clonotype. The chain employs TRBV24-1 and TRBJ2-7; tentatively, D is TRBD2 (5 bases). The CDR3 sequence is 13 residues long. Germline loops: CDR1 KGHDR, CDR2 SFDVKD. V lost 7 bases to trimming and J lost 5 bases, with 14 bases between them. The CDR3 spells CATSLTNRNEQYF. The DNA of the CDR3 is TGTGCCACCAGCTTGACTAACCGGAACGAGCAGTACTTC.

This clonotype showed up just a few times. The chain couples TRBV6-5 to TRBJ2-5; no definite D call. Germline loops: CDR1 MNHEY, CDR2 SVGAGI. Between the trimmed V and J ends, which lost 6 bases and 2 bases, there was a span of 13 bases. The CDR3 runs 14 residues. The CDR3 reads CASSPTPEQETQYF. The CDR3 DNA reads as TGTGCCAGCAGCCCGACTCCTGAACAAGAGACCCAGTACTTC.

The table lists this clonotype with a few counts. Germline and junction disagree at one end, which may indicate a read error. The rearrangement links TRBV2 to TRBJ1-6, with D perhaps matching TRBD1 (5 bases). The CDR3 runs 12 residues. Looked up from germline, CDR1 is SNHLY and CDR2 is FYNNEI. The DNA of the CDR3 is TGTGCCAGCAGCAGAGAAGGGGTCACCGATGGCTTT. It specifies CASSREGVTDGF.